This T cell receptor (beta chain) is drawn from a study of shared clonotypes between healthy human individuals (dated by TCRdb to 2018 to 2021). The study in broad terms: The cohort included three men and a couple of women between 18 and 49 years of age. Per donor, leukapheresis produced somewhere between about 0.9 and 9.5 billion PBMCs. To increase sequencing depth and limit assay-specific biases, TCR repertoire library preparation and sequencing were carried out by different laboratories using diverse techniques. Per donor, three plates each were used for CD4 naive and CD4 memory, two for CD8 naive, and one for CD8 memory. Blood TCR repertoires of five healthy adults were deeply sequenced to estimate repertoire size and the extent of clonotype sharing between individuals. On the study overall, not on this receptor specifically: Because the study included only a small number of donors, the genetic and exposure-history diversity represented was limited. Rarefaction of sorted-subset datasets indicated incomplete sequencing despite the large sequencing depth. Pairwise subsampling indicated that sequencing depth was expected to affect the degree of clonotype sharing among donors. Compared with non-shared clonotypes, clonotypes shared by all four sorted-subset donors had higher generation probabilities. Only blood was sampled, and tissue TCR repertoires likely differ from those in blood. When four donors were compared, the shared fraction of clonotypes was 5% to 6.5% for naive CD4, around 3.6% for naive CD8, more than 2% for memory CD4, and 0.35% to 0.4% for memory CD8. Larger estimated clonotype richness was generally found for naive subsets than for memory subsets.

Relative to germline, V is 3 bases shorter and J is 2 bases shorter, with 11 bases between their ends. The germline V gene encodes CDR1 SGHDT and CDR2 YYEEEE. The CDR3 runs 14 amino acids, cysteine and phenylalanine included. Only the CDR3 DNA stays, 42 bases, in frame from base 1. A note on this clone: Its antigen specificity is not known. No base-level quality is on record; no much larger clone is a single base apart.

The donors were healthy, HIV-negative adults who had no recently reported acute infections or vaccinations. Only Caucasian adults living in Nashville, Tennessee, USA were represented among the donors. CD4+ T cells were enriched by magnetic negative selection; naive cells were then positively selected on CD45RA, and the negative fraction formed the memory subset. Blood was obtained by leukapheresis, after which PBMCs were separated by Ficoll-Histopaque density gradient centrifugation and cryopreserved in liquid nitrogen vapor phase. Analytical flow cytometry was used to check the purity and quantity of each magnetically sorted T cell population. Genomic DNA was isolated from every sorted fraction and measured by UV absorbance on a Nanodrop 2000c. Using the deep immunoSEQ assay, multiplex PCR amplified TCR CDR3 regions from genomic DNA. For each cell subset, the extracted genomic DNA was distributed evenly across all wells of several immunoSEQ 96-well plates, and each plate served as one replicate. For sorted subsets, around 200 ng genomic DNA, equal to 30,000 to 35,000 T cell genomes, was loaded into each replicate PCR. The purified libraries were quantified using a Qubit 3.0 fluorometer, sized with a Bioanalyzer 2100, and then quantified again using the KAPA Library Quantification kit. Every immunoSEQ 96-well plate was sequenced on a dedicated single-read 150-cycle Illumina NextSeq 550 flow cell. The original pipeline was this. The immunoSEQ output contained only junctional sequences without quality scores, so filtering could not match that applied to full-length reads. Sequences were annotated with PyIR, a Python wrapper for IgBLAST v1.9, and V/J genes and CDR3 were assigned using IMGT germline references. Reads with weak V/J assignments (E-value above 1e-6), missing CDR3, stop codons, out-of-frame junctions, or ambiguous translated residues were removed. A V3J clonotype was defined by an identical inferred V gene, J gene, and CDR3 amino acid sequence. To compute the percentage overlap between repertoires, the number of shared unique clonotypes was divided by the size of the smaller repertoire. Three approaches were used to assess repertoire richness: RTK rarefaction, the Chao1 estimator, and Recon v2.1 estimates of unobserved clonotypes. OLGA was used to compute generation probabilities for all TCRbeta clonotypes that the gDNA method yielded from a few donors. The clones in this table, taken by TCRdb from immuneACCESS, are in-frame only. Not every clone is retained; where verified, under half of the shortfall comes from an unresolved V gene, and the cause of the rest is unknown. V and J calls and clone size come straight from that table; D and trimming were deduced from the DNA. A total of roughly 1,500,000 clones appear in this sample, around 98.5% of them only once. Clones ranked in the top ten supply 0.36% of the sample.

The receptor comes from a man between 25 and 39 years old in good health. The sequence joins TRBV5-6 to TRBJ2-5; the D gene is perhaps TRBD2, on 5 matching bases. Material: naive CD4+ T cells sorted from blood. The cell subset or site label, read with the paper, signifies: CD45RA+ positively selected. The CDR3 is CASSSPGNQETQYF. At the DNA level, the sequence is TGTGCCAGCAGCTCACCGGGGAATCAAGAGACCCAGTACTTC.